The 32 T cell receptor beta chains listed next were all sequenced from one sample in a study of blood T cell repertoires in COVID-19. Generated by immunoSEQ multiplex PCR, the TCRdb table keeps only in-frame clones and is missing some. The table shows roughly 440,000 clones, with 70% to 90% occurring only once. The source material was peripheral blood. The source of these receptors is a woman in her forties or fifties with COVID-19, enrolled during active disease.

The chain couples TRBV2 to TRBJ1-3, with D maybe TRBD1 (5 bases). CDR3 length: 19 amino acids. Between the trimmed V and J ends, which lost 4 bases and 0 bases, there was a span of 22 bases. Germline V CDR1 and CDR2: SNHLY, FYNNEI. In nucleotides, the CDR3 is TGTGCCAGCAGTGGGGGGGGAAAACAGGCTTCTGTCTCTGGAAACACCATATATTTT. Translation: CASSGGGKQASVSGNTIYF. Looking up the rest from reference TRBV2 and TRBJ1-3 gives the full variable domain: EPEVTQTPSHQVTQMGQEVILRCVPISNHLYFYWYRQILGQKVEFLVSFYNNEISEKSEIFDDQFSVERPDGSNFTLKIRSTKLEDSAMYFCASSGGGKQASVSGNTIYFGEGSWLTVV.

The chain uses TRBV27 and TRBJ2-2, with D possibly matching TRBD2 (7 bases). The CDR3 extends over 17 amino acids. In germline, CDR1 is MNHEY, CDR2 SMNVEV (reference sequence). V shed 5 bases and J shed 4 bases, with 20 bases lying between them. CDR3 amino acids: CASSPRGRGLSTGELFF. Written as DNA, the CDR3 is TGTGCCAGCAGTCCGCGGGGGCGGGGGCTTTCCACCGGGGAGCTGTTTTTT.

V and J are TRBV6-6 and TRBJ2-1, with TRBD1 identical over 12 bases. There are 16 residues in the CDR3. J was trimmed by 13 bases and V by 2 bases; bases with no gene match: 12. The germline V gene encodes CDR1 MNHNY and CDR2 SVGAGI (reference sequence). The CDR3 reads CASSYRAGQGAGIQFF. CDR3 DNA sequence: TGTGCCAGCAGTTACAGGGCGGGACAGGGGGCCGGAATCCAGTTCTTC.

J is TRBJ2-3 and V is TRBV6-5, with 7 bases aligning to TRBD2. The germline CDR1 and CDR2 sequences are MNHEY and SVGAGI. This CDR3 region has 15 residues. V was pared by 8 bases and J by 5 bases, with 13 bases of the junction left unmatched. The CDR3 reads CASQRLAGTKDTQYF. The CDR3 region has the DNA TGTGCCAGCCAACGATTAGCGGGTACCAAAGATACGCAGTATTTT.

The rearrangement joins TRBV3-1 (or the pseudogene TRBV3-2) to TRBJ1-1; unclear D gene. In germline, CDR1 is LGHDT, CDR2 YNNKEL (reference sequence). The germline V and J ends were trimmed by 0 bases and 6 bases, with 8 bases remaining between them. There are 13 residues in the CDR3. This CDR3 reads CASSQDRSSEAFF. CDR3 in DNA: TGTGCCAGCAGCCAAGATCGGTCATCTGAAGCTTTCTTT.

The chain couples TRBV27 to TRBJ2-3; D not certain. Germline lookup yields CDR1 MNHEY and CDR2 SMNVEV (reference sequence). Trimming removed 3 bases at V and 2 bases at J, with 9 bases between. The CDR3 length is 14 residues. Written as DNA, the CDR3 is TGTGCCAGCAGTTTGGGCACCCTCACAGATACGCAGTATTTT. Encoded protein: CASSLGTLTDTQYF.

The chain combines TRBV27 with TRBJ1-1; no reliable D call. V lost 1 base, J lost 3 bases, and 6 bases lay in between. Germline V gives CDR1 MNHEY, CDR2 SMNVEV (reference sequence). The CDR3 consists of 13 residues. CDR3 DNA: TGTGCCAGCAGTTTATTCCCTTACACTGAAGCTTTCTTT. Translation: CASSLFPYTEAFF.

The chain carries TRBV30 and TRBJ1-2, with TRBD1 as a possible D gene (5 bases). V was cut by 0 bases and J by 7 bases, with 15 bases left in between. Germline V gene sequence: CDR1 GTSNPN, CDR2 SVGIG (reference sequence). The CDR3 is 14 amino acids. The CDR3 nucleotides are TGTGCCTGGAGTGTACGAATAGGGGAAGGTGGCTACACCTTC. This gives the protein CAWSVRIGEGGYTF. Using reference TRBV30 and TRBJ1-2 for the parts outside the CDR3, the full variable domain is SQTIHQWPATLVQPVGSPLSLECTVEGTSNPNLYWYRQAAGRGLQLLFYSVGIGQISSEVPQNLSASRPQDRQFILSSKKLLLSDSGFYLCAWSVRIGEGGYTFGSGTRLTVV.

This clone was observed a few times. The chain couples TRBV9 to TRBJ1-1; the D is unclear. There are 12 residues in the CDR3. The V gene lost 4 bases and the J gene lost 4 bases, with 8 bases spanning the gap. CDR1 SGDLS and CDR2 YYNGEE come from the germline V gene. The DNA for the CDR3 is TGTGCCAGCAGCCTACCCCGCACTGAAGCTTTCTTT. It translates to CASSLPRTEAFF.

This chain uses TRBV29-1 with TRBJ2-7; 11 nucleotides align to TRBD1. Germline V lookup: CDR1 SQVTM, CDR2 ANQGSEA. This CDR3 comprises 15 residues. V lost 5 bases and J lost 6; bases outside the gene matches: 12. DNA for the CDR3: TGCAGCGTTACAGGTGGGCCCGGGACAGGGGGCGAGCAGTACTTC. This sequence encodes CSVTGGPGTGGEQYF.

This clone was counted a single time. V and J are TRBV3-1 (or the pseudogene TRBV3-2) and TRBJ1-1; no definite D call. This CDR3 is 14 amino acids long. Trimming cost V 2 bases and J 6 bases, with 13 bases left between them. Per germline, CDR1 LGHDT and CDR2 YNNKEL (reference sequence). In DNA, the CDR3 is TGTGCCAGCAGCCAACTCGGGGAGAGCGCTGAAGCTTTCTTT. Translating it yields CASSQLGESAEAFF.

This clone was found a few times. The chain joins TRBV5-1 to TRBJ2-5; TRBD1 aligns across 7 bases. The CDR3 contains 17 residues. The ends lost 0 bases at V and 1 base at J; junction bases unmatched: 9. Germline-derived CDR1 and CDR2 are SGHRS and YFSETQ. CDR3: CASSLGDSWGVQETQYF. The CDR3 DNA follows: TGCGCCAGCAGCTTGGGGGACAGTTGGGGCGTCCAAGAGACCCAGTACTTC.

In this sample, this clone turned up a few times. The J gene is TRBJ1-3, the V gene TRBV29-1; D gene uncertain. CDR3 size: 15 residues. The V gene lost 6 bases and the J gene lost 0 bases, with 15 bases spanning the gap. The germline V gene encodes CDR1 SQVTM and CDR2 ANQGSEA. CDR3 sequence: CSVPWTGDSGNTIYF. The CDR3, as DNA: TGCAGCGTACCCTGGACGGGAGACTCTGGAAACACCATATATTTT.

The chain joins TRBV19 to TRBJ1-2, with a possible D match to TRBD1 (5 bases). Germline V gene lookup returns CDR1 LNHDA and CDR2 SQIVND (reference sequence). The V end lost 1 base, the J end lost 2 bases, and 11 bases lay between the germline ends. The CDR3 has 15 amino acids. The CDR3 spells CASSIAGDGNYGYTF. CDR3 bases: TGTGCCAGTAGTATAGCGGGGGACGGCAACTATGGCTACACCTTC.

J is TRBJ2-2 and V is TRBV5-8, with TRBD2 as a possible D gene (7 bases). This CDR3 comprises 13 residues. Looked up from germline, CDR1 is SGHTS and CDR2 is YDEGEE. V gave up 6 bases and J gave up 9 bases, with 15 bases separating them. In DNA form, the CDR3 reads TGTGCCAGCACCATGGGGGGGCCCCGGGAGCTGTTTTTT. Its translation: CASTMGGPRELFF.

The V gene is TRBV5-1, the J gene TRBJ2-2, with 8 nucleotides matching TRBD1. This CDR3 has 17 amino acids. V gave up 4 bases and J gave up 6 bases; unmatched junction bases: 14. Looked up from germline, CDR1 is SGHRS and CDR2 is YFSETQ. CDR3 coding DNA: TGCGCCAGCAGCCTTACAGGGGGGAATGAAGGGGCCGGGGAGCTGTTTTTT. Translating gives CASSLTGGNEGAGELFF.

J is TRBJ1-1 and V is TRBV6-5, with 9 bases aligning to TRBD1. This CDR3 is 15 amino acids long. V was clipped by 7 bases and J by 11 bases; unmatched bases: 17. Germline CDR1 MNHEY, CDR2 SVGAGI. CDR3 region: CASNTGGRGGLGAFF. In DNA, the CDR3 is TGTGCCAGCAACACAGGGGGCAGAGGAGGATTGGGGGCTTTCTTT.

The V gene is TRBV11-2, the J gene TRBJ2-2; the D is unclear. V was cut by 6 bases and J by 1 base, with 15 bases left in between. The CDR3 length is 16 residues. Germline V CDR1 and CDR2: SGHAT, FQNNGV. In DNA form, the CDR3 reads TGTGCCAGCAGACCGCCCTGGTGGCAGAACACCGGGGAGCTGTTTTTT. It codes for CASRPPWWQNTGELFF. The whole variable domain, remainder taken from reference TRBV11-2 and TRBJ2-2, is EAGVAQSPRYKIIEKRQSVAFWCNPISGHATLYWYQQILGQGPKLLIQFQNNGVVDDSQLPKDRFSAERLKGVDSTLKIQPAKLEDSAVYLCASRPPWWQNTGELFFGEGSRLTVL.

The chain joins TRBV2 to TRBJ1-1; 8 bases align to TRBD1. Losses at the gene ends were 4 bases for V and 10 bases for J; bases not matched to a gene: 8. From germline, CDR1 is SNHLY and CDR2 FYNNEI. This CDR3 is built from 13 residues. CDR3 loop: CASSGGQARGAFF. The CDR3 DNA reads as TGTGCCAGCAGTGGGGGACAGGCCAGGGGAGCTTTCTTT.

In its sample, this clone was seen once. CDR3 in amino acids: CASIQTANTEAFF. Here the CDR3 DNA reads TGTGCCAGCATCCAGACAGCGAACACTGAAGCTTTCTTT. This rearrangement joins TRBV2 to TRBJ1-1; possibly TRBD1 for D (5 bases). The CDR3 has 13 amino acids. Trimming stripped 7 bases from V and 1 base from J, with 10 bases between. Germline-derived CDR1 and CDR2 are SNHLY and FYNNEI. Using reference TRBV2 and TRBJ1-1 for the parts outside the CDR3, the full variable domain is EPEVTQTPSHQVTQMGQEVILRCVPISNHLYFYWYRQILGQKVEFLVSFYNNEISEKSEIFDDQFSVERPDGSNFTLKIRSTKLEDSAMYFCASIQTANTEAFFGQGTRLTVV.

J is TRBJ2-7 and V is TRBV5-4; possible D gene TRBD1, 6 bases. CDR3 length: 15 residues. Trimming cost V 1 base and J 7 bases, with 18 bases left between them. Germline assignment: CDR1 SGHNT and CDR2 YYREEE (reference sequence). The CDR3 sequence is CASSLTGSPLQEQYF. For the CDR3, the DNA is TGTGCCAGCAGCTTGACAGGGTCCCCTCTGCAGGAGCAGTACTTC. Together with reference TRBV5-4 and TRBJ2-7, the CDR3 gives the full variable domain: ETGVTQSPTHLIKTRGQQVTLRCSSQSGHNTVSWYQQALGQGPQFIFQYYREEENGRGNFPPRFSGLQFPNYSSELNVNALELDDSALYLCASSLTGSPLQEQYFGPGTRLTVT.

This chain connects TRBV10-2 to TRBJ1-2; D call uncertain. Germline assignment: CDR1 WSHSY and CDR2 SAAADI. Between the trimmed V and J ends, which lost 5 bases and 5 bases, there was a span of 18 bases. The CDR3 loop spans 15 amino acids. CDR3 coding DNA: TGCGCCAGCAGTCCATCCCGAATGGCAGATTATGGCTACACCTTC. Translated: CASSPSRMADYGYTF.

This chain links TRBV13 with TRBJ1-2; 8 nucleotides align to TRBD1. This CDR3 region has 12 residues. Germline-derived CDR1 and CDR2 are PRHDT and FYEKMQ (reference sequence). Trimming at V came to 6 bases and at J to 7 bases, leaving 4 bases not matched to a gene. CDR3 region: CASSRQGFGYTF. In DNA, the CDR3 is TGTGCCAGCAGTCGACAGGGGTTTGGCTACACCTTC.

The chain carries TRBV7-8 and TRBJ2-1; D may be TRBD2 (6 bases). The CDR3 extends over 14 amino acids. The germline V gene has CDR1 SGHVS and CDR2 FQNEAQ. Trimming shortened V by 0 bases and J by 6 bases, and 9 bases separated the two germline ends. The CDR3 is CASSLAGGSNEQFF. CDR3 coding DNA: TGTGCCAGCAGCTTAGCGGGGGGTTCCAATGAGCAGTTCTTC.

The chain uses TRBV5-6 and TRBJ2-4, with a tentative D call TRBD1 (5 bases). Germline V gene data show CDR1 as SGHDT and CDR2 as YYEEEE. The CDR3 runs to 15 residues. Between the trimmed V and J ends, which lost 4 bases and 9 bases, there was a span of 20 bases. The CDR3 reads CASSPDVNPQGIQYF. Written as DNA, the CDR3 is TGTGCCAGCAGCCCCGACGTAAACCCTCAGGGCATTCAGTACTTC.

The rearrangement joins TRBV19 to TRBJ1-3; D ambiguous. The CDR3 has 13 residues. Between the trimmed V and J ends, which lost 8 bases and 0 bases, there was a span of 8 bases. CDR1 LNHDA and CDR2 SQIVND come from the germline V gene (reference sequence). The CDR3 loop reads CASARLSGNTIYF. CDR3 sequence (DNA): TGTGCCAGTGCCAGGCTCTCTGGAAACACCATATATTTT.

This clone has only a few counts. The CDR3 DNA is TGTGCCAGCAGTGTCGGGGACACCACCTACGAGCAGTACTTC. It codes for CASSVGDTTYEQYF. This chain links TRBV2 with TRBJ2-7, with D possibly matching TRBD1 (6 bases). The CDR3 sequence is 14 residues long. The V gene's germline CDR1 is SNHLY and CDR2 FYNNEI. Trimming left V 4 bases short and J 2 bases short, with 12 bases between.

The chain is built from TRBV3-1 (or the pseudogene TRBV3-2) and TRBJ2-5; D perhaps matches TRBD2 (6 bases). V was cut by 4 bases and J by 2 bases, with 14 bases left in between. Germline values: CDR1 LGHDT, CDR2 YNNKEL (reference sequence). The length of the CDR3 is 15 residues. The CDR3 DNA reads TGTGCCAGCAGCCGAACTCCCGGGAGTCAAGAGACCCAGTACTTC. Translating it yields CASSRTPGSQETQYF.

V and J are TRBV27 and TRBJ1-3, with D hard to call. Germline V CDR1 and CDR2: MNHEY, SMNVEV (reference sequence). Deletions cut 5 bases from V and 4 bases from J, with 9 bases between. The CDR3 length is 13 residues. CDR3: CASSRGAGNTIYF. DNA for the CDR3: TGTGCCAGCAGTCGAGGCGCCGGAAACACCATATATTTT.

This clone was found once. Additional DNA sequences in this sample encode the identical CDR3. The chain joins TRBV12-3 or TRBV12-4 to TRBJ2-7; a weak D match, TRBD1 (6 bases). V lost 6 bases, J lost 6 bases, and 9 bases lay in between. This CDR3 is built from 11 residues. In DNA, the CDR3 is TGTGCCAGCAGCCTAGGGGGCGAGCAGTACTTC. It translates to CASSLGGEQYF.

The CDR3 sequence: CARSFTPGGEDEQFF. The CDR3 coding sequence is TGTGCCAGAAGCTTTACCCCAGGGGGTGAAGATGAGCAGTTCTTC. The rearrangement links TRBV5-3 to TRBJ2-1; 7 nucleotides align to TRBD1. TRBV5-3 belongs to the ORF category, with a function that is uncertain. This CDR3 region has 15 residues. Trimming cost V 2 bases and J 8 bases; bases outside gene matches: 10.

The genes are TRBV6-5 and TRBJ2-1, with D possibly TRBD1 on 6 matching bases. Trimming stripped 10 bases from V and 7 bases from J, with 17 bases between. The CDR3 is 13 amino acids. Germline assignment: CDR1 MNHEY and CDR2 SVGAGI. CDR3 amino acids: CATLTGLRNEQFF. In DNA, the CDR3 is TGTGCCACCCTCACAGGGTTAAGGAATGAGCAGTTCTTC.